This T cell receptor beta chain came from a study of OX40 agonist ivuxolimab in advanced cancers. In germline, CDR1 is LNHDA, CDR2 SQIVND (reference sequence). The CDR3 loop spans 13 amino acids. V dropped 3 bases and J dropped 5 bases, with 8 bases sitting between them. This table comes from immunoSEQ multiplex PCR, and its TCRdb copy is limited to in-frame clones, with some not included. The table lists approximately 78,000 clones, 86% of them singletons. The receptor's source is an adult with an advanced solid tumor such as melanoma, head and neck, liver or kidney cancer. This chain joins TRBV19 and TRBJ1-5; no reliable D call. The specimen comprised CD4+ or CD8+ T cells sorted from blood, sampled in a trial of the OX40 agonist ivuxolimab. CDR3 in amino acids: CASSMNGDQPQHF. As DNA, the CDR3 is TGTGCCAGTAGTATGAACGGGGATCAGCCCCAGCATTTT.